This is a list of T cell receptor beta chains from one sample in a study of radiotherapy plus CTLA-4 blockade in lung cancer. TCRdb's table, derived via immunoSEQ multiplex PCR, lists solely in-frame clones and lacks some. Here the sample spans some 110,000 clones, approximately 84% being singletons. Sequenced material: peripheral blood, taken from a patient treated with radiotherapy plus ipilimumab. The receptor source for this set is a human donor with non-small cell lung cancer who had a partial response to radiotherapy plus ipilimumab. Both conserved end residues are trimmed from each CDR3. Fields, in order: V gene, clone size, J gene, CDR3 length, CDR3 protein. Not all rows give a size; the values are once, few, many and, for expanded clones, a class.

>TRBV4-1|-|TRBJ2-3|10
ASSQRQSTQY
>TRBV6-1|-|TRBJ2-3|11
ASSQQTSSPQY
>TRBV5-1|-|TRBJ2-1|14
ASSLIGTSGSDEQF
>TRBV11-2|-|TRBJ2-7|13
ASSIPGQGIWEQY
>TRBV30|-|TRBJ2-7|14
AWSGPWGTDPYEQY
>TRBV5-1|-|TRBJ1-4|14
ASSGGGGQGSEKLF
>TRBV15|-|TRBJ2-1|12
ATSTVTRWHEQF
>TRBV19|-|TRBJ2-2|13
ASSIMPGDTGELF
>TRBV5-1|few|TRBJ2-1|17
ASSSTGTSGLAPSNEQF
>TRBV4-3|-|TRBJ2-2|12
ASSQDRIGGELF
>TRBV7-8|once|TRBJ2-1|14
ASSSDLSAGLTPQF
>TRBV5-4|once|TRBJ2-2|14
ASSGKDRANTGELF
>TRBV6-5|-|TRBJ1-1|13
ASSHGRGWNTEAF
>TRBV11-2|-|TRBJ2-7|16
ASSSPTLPGQGSHEQY
>TRBV4-1|-|TRBJ2-5|13
ASSQGGAAGETQY
>TRBV2|-|TRBJ2-1|12
ASGGISSYNEQF
>TRBV9|-|TRBJ2-1|14
ASSAGLAGGLNEQF
>TRBV7-3|-|TRBJ2-1|11
ASSQDRSNEQF
>TRBV30|-|TRBJ1-2|13
AWTPRTGSMRGYT
>TRBV7-9|-|TRBJ2-7|12
ASSLGTGAYEQY
>TRBV28|-|TRBJ1-1|10
ASSFRNTEAF
>TRBV28|-|TRBJ1-6|13
ASSSLGRANSPLH
>TRBV4-2|-|TRBJ2-1|17
ASSQVLAGALTSYNEQF
>TRBV6-1|-|TRBJ2-3|13
ASSEQGTSTDTQY
>TRBV2|-|TRBJ2-1|13
ASSERSGSMNEQF
>TRBV19|-|TRBJ2-7|13
ASSTKTGETYEQY
>TRBV10-3|-|TRBJ1-1|12
AISVGARVTEAF
>TRBV6-1|-|TRBJ2-1|15
ASSDGALADPYNEQF
>TRBV5-4|-|TRBJ1-1|12
ASRKTGINTEAF
>TRBV15|once|TRBJ1-5|14
ATSRGSPAANQPQH
>TRBV4-1|-|TRBJ1-6|13
ASSHPGGYNSPLH
>TRBV29-1|once|TRBJ2-4|10
SVVVQGSIQY
>TRBV27|-|TRBJ2-1|12
ASSRQTGGDEQF
>TRBV5-4|-|TRBJ2-5|14
ASSGRLAGVGETQY
>TRBV5-8|-|TRBJ2-1|13
ASSLGTSGTNEQF
>TRBV30|-|TRBJ1-3|13
AWSVGTGAGNTIY
>TRBV7-6|-|TRBJ2-7|13
ASSSQGGGAYEQY
>TRBV7-2|-|TRBJ2-5|17
ASSLTPPGLAGVRETQY
>TRBV4-1|-|TRBJ2-2|15
ASSQGLASGYPGELF
>TRBV4-2|-|TRBJ2-3|14
ASSRRTSDRTDTQY
>TRBV2|-|TRBJ2-1|12
ASSGDSYYNEQF
>TRBV6-5|-|TRBJ2-2|13
ASSYSRGITGELF
>TRBV30|-|TRBJ1-2|13
AWFVGGGFSYGYT
>TRBV6-5|-|TRBJ1-2|11
ASSYGTETGYT
>TRBV2|-|TRBJ1-1|11
ASSVQGNTEAF
>TRBV7-9|-|TRBJ1-4|12
ASSSGTGTEKLF
>TRBV7-9|few|TRBJ1-2|11
ASSLGTGYGYT
>TRBV7-8|-|TRBJ2-1|14
ASSLQTSGTTGEQF
>TRBV19|-|TRBJ2-7|11
ASSSGSIGEQY
>TRBV10-3|few|TRBJ2-1|10
AISESLNEQF
>TRBV28|-|TRBJ2-1|15
ASKPRTLADSYNEQF
>TRBV7-2|-|TRBJ1-2|14
ASSPDGTAGGYGYT
>TRBV4-2|-|TRBJ1-3|14
ASSQVGGATGNTIY
>TRBV18|-|TRBJ1-1|12
ASSPSREDTEAF
>TRBV28|-|TRBJ1-2|11
ASRKGGDYGYT
>TRBV2|few|TRBJ1-6|11
ASSDEFLSPLH
>TRBV7-2|few|TRBJ1-5|11
ASSRQGNQPQH
>TRBV15|-|TRBJ1-4|12
ATSMGSSNEKLF